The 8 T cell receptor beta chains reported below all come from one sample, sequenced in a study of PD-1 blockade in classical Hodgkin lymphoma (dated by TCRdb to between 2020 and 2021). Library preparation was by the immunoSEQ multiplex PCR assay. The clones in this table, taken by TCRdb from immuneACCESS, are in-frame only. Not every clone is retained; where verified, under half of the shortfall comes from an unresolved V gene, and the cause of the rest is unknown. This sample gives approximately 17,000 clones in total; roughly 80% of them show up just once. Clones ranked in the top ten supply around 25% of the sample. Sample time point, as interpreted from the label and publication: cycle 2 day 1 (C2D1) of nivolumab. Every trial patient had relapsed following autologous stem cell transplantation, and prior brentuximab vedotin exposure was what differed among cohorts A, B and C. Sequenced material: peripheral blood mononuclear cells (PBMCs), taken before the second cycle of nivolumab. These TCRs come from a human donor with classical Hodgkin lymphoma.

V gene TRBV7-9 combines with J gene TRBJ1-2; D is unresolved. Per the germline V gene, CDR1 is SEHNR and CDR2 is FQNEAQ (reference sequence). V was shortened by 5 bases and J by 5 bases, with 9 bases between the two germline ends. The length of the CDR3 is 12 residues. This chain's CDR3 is CASSLDGYGYTF. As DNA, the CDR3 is TGTGCCAGCAGCCTTGACGGTTATGGCTACACCTTC.

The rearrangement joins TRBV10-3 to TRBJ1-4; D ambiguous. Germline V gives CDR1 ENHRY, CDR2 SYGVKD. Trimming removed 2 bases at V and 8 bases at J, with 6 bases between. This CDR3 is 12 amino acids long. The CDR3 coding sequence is TGTGCCATCAGTGAGGTCAAGGAAAAACTGTTTTTT. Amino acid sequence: CAISEVKEKLFF.

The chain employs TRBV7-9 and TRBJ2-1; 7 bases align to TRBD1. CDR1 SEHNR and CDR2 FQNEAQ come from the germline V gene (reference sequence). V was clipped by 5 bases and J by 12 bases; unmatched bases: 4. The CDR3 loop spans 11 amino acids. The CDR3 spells CASSPDRTQFF. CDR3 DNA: TGTGCCAGCAGCCCGGACAGGACGCAGTTCTTC. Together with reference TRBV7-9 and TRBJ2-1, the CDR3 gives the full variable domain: DTGVSQNPRHKITKRGQNVTFRCDPISEHNRLYWYRQTLGQGPEFLTYFQNEAQLEKSRLLSDRFSAERPKGSFSTLEIQRTEQGDSAMYLCASSPDRTQFFGPGTRLTVL.

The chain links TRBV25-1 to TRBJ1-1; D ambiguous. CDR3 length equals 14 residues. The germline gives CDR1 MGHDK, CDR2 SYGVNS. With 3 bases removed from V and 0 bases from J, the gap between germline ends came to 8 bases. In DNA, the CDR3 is TGTGCCAGCAGTGAGGGGTTTATGAACACTGAAGCTTTCTTT. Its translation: CASSEGFMNTEAFF.

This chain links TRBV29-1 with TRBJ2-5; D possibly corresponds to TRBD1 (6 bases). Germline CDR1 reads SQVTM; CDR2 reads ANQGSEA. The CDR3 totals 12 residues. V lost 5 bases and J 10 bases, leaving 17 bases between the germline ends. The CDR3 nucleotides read TGCAGCGTTAGCCCCCCGAGGGGGATCCAGTACTTC. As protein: CSVSPPRGIQYF.

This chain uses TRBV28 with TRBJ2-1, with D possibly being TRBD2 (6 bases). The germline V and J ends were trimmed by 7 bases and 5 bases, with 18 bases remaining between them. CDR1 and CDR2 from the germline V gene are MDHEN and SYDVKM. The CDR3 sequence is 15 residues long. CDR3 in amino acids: CASTPRLGGNNEQFF. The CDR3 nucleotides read TGTGCCAGCACCCCTAGACTTGGGGGGAACAATGAGCAGTTCTTC.

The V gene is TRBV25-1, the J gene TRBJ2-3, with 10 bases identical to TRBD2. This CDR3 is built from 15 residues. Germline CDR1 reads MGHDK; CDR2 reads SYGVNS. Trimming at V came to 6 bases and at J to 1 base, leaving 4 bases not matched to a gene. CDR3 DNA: TGTGCCAGCAGCGCTCTAGCGGGGGGCACAGATACGCAGTATTTT. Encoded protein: CASSALAGGTDTQYF.

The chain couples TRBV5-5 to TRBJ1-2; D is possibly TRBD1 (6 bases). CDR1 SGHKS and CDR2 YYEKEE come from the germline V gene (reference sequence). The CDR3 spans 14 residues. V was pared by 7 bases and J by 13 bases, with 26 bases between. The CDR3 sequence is CASSEGGANRAGTF. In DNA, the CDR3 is TGTGCCAGCTCCGAGGGGGGGGCTAACCGGGCTGGCACCTTC. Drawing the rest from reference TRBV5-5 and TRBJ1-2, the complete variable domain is DAGVTQSPTHLIKTRGQQVTLRCSPISGHKSVSWYQQVLGQGPQFIFQYYEKEERGRGNFPDRFSARQFPNYSSELNVNALLLGDSALYLCASSEGGANRAGTFGSGTRLTVV.